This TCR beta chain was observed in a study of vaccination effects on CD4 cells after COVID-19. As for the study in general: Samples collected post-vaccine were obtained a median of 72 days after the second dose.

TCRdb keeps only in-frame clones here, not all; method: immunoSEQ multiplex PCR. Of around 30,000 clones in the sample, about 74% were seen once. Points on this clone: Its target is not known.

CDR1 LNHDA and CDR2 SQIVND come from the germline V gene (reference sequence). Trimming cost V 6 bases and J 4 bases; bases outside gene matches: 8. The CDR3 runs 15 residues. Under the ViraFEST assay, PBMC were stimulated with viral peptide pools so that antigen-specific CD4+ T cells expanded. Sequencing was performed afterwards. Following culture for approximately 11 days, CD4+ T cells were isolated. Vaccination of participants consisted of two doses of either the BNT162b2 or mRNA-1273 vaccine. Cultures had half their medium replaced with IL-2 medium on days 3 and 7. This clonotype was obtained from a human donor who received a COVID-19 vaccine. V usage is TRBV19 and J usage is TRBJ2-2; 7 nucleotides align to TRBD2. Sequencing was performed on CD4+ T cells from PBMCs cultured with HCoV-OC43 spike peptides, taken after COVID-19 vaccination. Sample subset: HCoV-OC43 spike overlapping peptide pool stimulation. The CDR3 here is CASRSQGRGTGELFF. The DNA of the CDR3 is TGTGCCAGTAGATCACAAGGGAGGGGCACCGGGGAGCTGTTTTTT.